This T cell receptor beta chain stems from a study of cytotoxic CD8 clonotypes in ibrutinib-treated CLL. Overall study findings and caveats: Clonality went up at ibrutinib response and then declined back toward baseline at progression.

Repertoires were generated with immunoSEQ multiplex PCR, while TCRdb's copy carries only in-frame clones and drops some. The data contain about 25,000 clones, around 69% of them singletons. The V and J ends lost 5 bases and 2 bases respectively, with 15 bases between them. CDR1 is LGHNA and CDR2 is YNFKEQ in the germline V gene. This CDR3 is built from 15 residues. In this sample, this clone turned up a few times. Its cognate antigen is unknown. The source is a human donor with chronic lymphocytic leukemia. This material consisted of PBMCs, taken at disease progression, from a patient treated with ibrutinib. The chain links TRBV4-2 to TRBJ1-1; D possibly corresponds to TRBD1 (5 bases). This CDR3 reads CASSDEGSSNTEAFF. The CDR3 bases are TGTGCCAGCAGCGATGAGGGGTCGAGCAACACTGAAGCTTTCTTT.